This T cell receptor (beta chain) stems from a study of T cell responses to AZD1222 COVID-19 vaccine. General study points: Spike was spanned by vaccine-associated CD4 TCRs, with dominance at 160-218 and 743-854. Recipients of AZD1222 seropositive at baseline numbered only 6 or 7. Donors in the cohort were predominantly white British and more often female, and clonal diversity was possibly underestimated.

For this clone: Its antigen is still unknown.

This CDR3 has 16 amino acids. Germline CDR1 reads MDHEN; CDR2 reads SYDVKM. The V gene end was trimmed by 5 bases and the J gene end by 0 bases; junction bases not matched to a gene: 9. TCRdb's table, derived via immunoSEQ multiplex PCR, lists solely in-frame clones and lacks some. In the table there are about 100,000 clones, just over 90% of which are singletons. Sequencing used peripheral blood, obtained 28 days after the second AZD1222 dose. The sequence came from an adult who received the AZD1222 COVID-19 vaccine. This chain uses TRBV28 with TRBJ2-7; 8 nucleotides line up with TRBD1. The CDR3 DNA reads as TGTGCCAGCAGTCCGACTCGGACAGGGAGCTCCTACGAGCAGTACTTC. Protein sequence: CASSPTRTGSSYEQYF.